This note documents a single T cell receptor beta chain sequence. These data come from a study of blood T cell repertoires in COVID-19. The CDR3 totals 13 residues. Germline CDR1 is SEHNR and CDR2 is FQNEAQ (reference sequence). V lost 5 bases and J lost 6, with 14 bases in between. Here immunoSEQ multiplex PCR was the method, and the copy in TCRdb shows in-frame clones only, minus some. Of hundreds of thousands of clones listed, about 87% were seen once; the top ten hold 1.6%. This TCR was sampled from a woman in her forties or fifties who had recovered from COVID-19. The J gene is TRBJ2-7, the V gene TRBV7-9; TRBD1 is a possible D gene (6 bases). What was sequenced was PBMCs or T cells enriched from blood (not recorded which). The CDR3 region has the DNA TGTGCCAGCAGCGTCAGGGGATGGGGCGAGCAGTACTTC. It codes for CASSVRGWGEQYF.